This record concerns one T cell receptor (beta chain) sequence. This clone has only one observation. Its antigen specificity is not known. There are no base qualities to consult, and no much larger clone falls within one base. This specimen comes from a study of technical replicates of blood from a handful of donors (dated by TCRdb to 2016 to 2017). Library method: the immunoSEQ multiplex PCR assay. The table comes from immuneACCESS by way of TCRdb, which keeps in-frame sequences with V and J called. Part of the clones is missing from these tables; in studies checked, under half for an unresolved V gene and the rest for unknown reasons. The sample table contains about 83,000 clones; only one count was recorded for 90% to 95% of them. Roughly 0.26% of the sample belongs to the ten largest clones. Counted from cysteine to phenylalanine, this CDR3 has 15 amino acids. Just the 45-base CDR3 DNA is kept, in frame starting at base 1. Clipping removes 0 bases from V and 10 bases from J, with 10 as the unmatched junction base count. The germline V gene supplies CDR1 SGHVS and CDR2 FNYEAQ.

Recombination connected TRBV7-6 to TRBJ1-1, and TRBD1 matches 8 of the central bases. The origin of this receptor is a human donor in good health. Sequenced input: T cells isolated from PBMCs. The CDR3 reads as follows: CASSLASQGASVAFF. The bases read TGTGCCAGCAGCTTAGCATCTCAGGGGGCTTCGGTAGCTTTCTTT. Joined to the reference TRBV7-6 and TRBJ1-1 proteins, this CDR3 gives the full variable domain: GAGVSQSPRYKVTKRGQDVALRCDPISGHVSLYWYRQALGQGPEFLTYFNYEAQQDKSGLPNDRFSAERPEGSISTLTIQRTEQRDSAMYRCASSLASQGASVAFFGQGTRLTVV.